This T cell receptor (beta chain) was sequenced in a study of breast tumors, draining lymph nodes, adjacent tissues. Study results and limitations: Tumor repertoires ranked between lymph nodes and nontumor tissue in diversity, with V and J gene preferences.

The CDR3 loop spans 14 amino acids. The V gene's germline CDR1 is SGHRS and CDR2 YFSETQ. The V gene lost 0 bases and the J gene lost 5 bases, with 9 bases spanning the gap. TCRdb independently ran MiXCR on the multiplex PCR reads; one entry per CDR3 protein. Of fewer than 80,000 distinct CDR3 sequences in the sample, roughly 40% were seen once. This clonotype came up many times. Its antigen is not known. The sequencing input was breast tumor tissue. This sequence joins TRBV5-1 and TRBJ1-5; D not certain. The TCR originated in a female donor with breast cancer. Some clones in this sample may be carry-over from other donors' samples. CDR3 DNA sequence: TGCGCCAGCAGCTTGGAGTCACCCGATCAGCCCCAGCATTTT. Translating it yields CASSLESPDQPQHF.